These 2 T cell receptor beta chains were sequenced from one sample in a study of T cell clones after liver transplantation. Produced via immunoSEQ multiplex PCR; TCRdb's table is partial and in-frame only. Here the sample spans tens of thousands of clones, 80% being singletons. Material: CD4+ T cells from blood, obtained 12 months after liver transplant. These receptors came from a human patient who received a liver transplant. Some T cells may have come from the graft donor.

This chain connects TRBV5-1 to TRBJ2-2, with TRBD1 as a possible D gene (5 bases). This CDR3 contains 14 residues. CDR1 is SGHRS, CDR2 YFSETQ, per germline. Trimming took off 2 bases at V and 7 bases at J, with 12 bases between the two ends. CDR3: CASSFLGAGGELFF. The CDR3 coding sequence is TGCGCCAGCAGCTTTCTAGGGGCCGGCGGGGAGCTGTTTTTT.

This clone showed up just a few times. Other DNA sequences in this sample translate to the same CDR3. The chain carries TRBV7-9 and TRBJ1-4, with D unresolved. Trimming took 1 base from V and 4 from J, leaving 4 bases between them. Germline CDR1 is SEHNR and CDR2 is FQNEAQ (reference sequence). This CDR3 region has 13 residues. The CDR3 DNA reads TGTGCCAGCAGCTTAGGGGTTAATGAAAAACTGTTTTTT. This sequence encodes CASSLGVNEKLFF.